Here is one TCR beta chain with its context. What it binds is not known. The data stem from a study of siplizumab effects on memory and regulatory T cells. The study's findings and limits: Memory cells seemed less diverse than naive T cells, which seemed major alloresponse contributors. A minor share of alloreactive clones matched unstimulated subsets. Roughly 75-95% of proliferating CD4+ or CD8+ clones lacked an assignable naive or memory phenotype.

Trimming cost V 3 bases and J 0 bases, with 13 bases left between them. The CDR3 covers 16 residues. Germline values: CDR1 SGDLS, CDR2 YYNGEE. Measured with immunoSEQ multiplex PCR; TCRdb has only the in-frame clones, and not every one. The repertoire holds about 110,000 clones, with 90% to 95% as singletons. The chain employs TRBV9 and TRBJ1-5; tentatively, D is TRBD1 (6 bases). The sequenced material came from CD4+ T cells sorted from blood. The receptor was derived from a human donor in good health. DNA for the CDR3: TGTGCCAGCAGCGCCAGGACAGCTTATAGCAATCAGCCCCAGCATTTT. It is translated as CASSARTAYSNQPQHF.